Listed here is a single T cell receptor (beta chain). The data are from a study of blood T cell repertoires in COVID-19. Turning to the study itself: The analysed material was cDNA or gDNA that came from T cells, B-cell-depleted T cells, or PBMCs.

V dropped 7 bases and J dropped 3 bases, with 15 bases sitting between them. The CDR3 consists of 14 residues. Germline CDR1 MNHEY, CDR2 SVGAGI. Under the authors' procedure: Amplified reference gene primers provided the basis for estimating nucleated cell counts. Assay used: immunoSEQ multiplex PCR; TCRdb lists only in-frame clones, some missing. V and J calls and clone size are as listed in that table; D and trimming were resolved from the DNA. Of 45,000 to 70,000 clones listed, 73% are singletons. The sequencing input was peripheral blood. The receptor was isolated from a woman aged 45 to 65 with active or convalescent COVID-19. The V and J genes are TRBV6-5 and TRBJ1-2, with D hard to call. The CDR3 region is CASTPEAVDYGYTF. The CDR3 DNA is TGTGCCAGCACCCCGGAGGCTGTAGACTATGGCTACACCTTC.